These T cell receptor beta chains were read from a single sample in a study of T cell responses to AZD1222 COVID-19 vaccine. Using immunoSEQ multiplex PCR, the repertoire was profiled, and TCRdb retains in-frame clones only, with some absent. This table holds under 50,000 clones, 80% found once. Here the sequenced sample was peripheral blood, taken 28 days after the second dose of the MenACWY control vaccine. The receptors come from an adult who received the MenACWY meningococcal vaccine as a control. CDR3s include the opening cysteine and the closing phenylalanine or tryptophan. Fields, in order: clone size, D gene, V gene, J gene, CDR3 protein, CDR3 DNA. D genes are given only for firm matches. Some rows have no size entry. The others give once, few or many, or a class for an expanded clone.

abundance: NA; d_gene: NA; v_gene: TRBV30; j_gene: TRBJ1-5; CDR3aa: CAWRGQINQPQHF; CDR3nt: TGTGCCTGGAGAGGACAGATAAATCAGCCCCAGCATTTT
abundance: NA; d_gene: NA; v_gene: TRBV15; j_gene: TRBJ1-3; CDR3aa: CATSRDYDGNTIYF; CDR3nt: TGTGCCACCAGCAGAGATTACGATGGAAACACCATATATTTT
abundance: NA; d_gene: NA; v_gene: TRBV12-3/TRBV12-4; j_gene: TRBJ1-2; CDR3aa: CASSLGAGRGYTF; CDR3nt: TGTGCCAGCAGTTTGGGGGCAGGGAGAGGCTACACCTTC
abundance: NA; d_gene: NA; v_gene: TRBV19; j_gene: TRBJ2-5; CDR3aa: CASSISGATQGETQYF; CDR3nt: TGTGCCAGTAGTATTAGTGGTGCGACTCAGGGGGAGACCCAGTACTTC
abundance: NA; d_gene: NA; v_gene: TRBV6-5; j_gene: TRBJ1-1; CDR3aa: CASMMDRNTEAFF; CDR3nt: TGTGCCAGCATGATGGACAGGAACACTGAAGCTTTCTTT
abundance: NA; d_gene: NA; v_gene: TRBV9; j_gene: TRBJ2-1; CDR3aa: CASSVGGDEQFF; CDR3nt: TGTGCCAGCAGCGTAGGGGGGGATGAGCAGTTCTTC
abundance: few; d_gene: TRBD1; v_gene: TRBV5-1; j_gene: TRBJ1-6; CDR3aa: CASSPDQGASNSPLHF; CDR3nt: TGCGCCAGCAGCCCAGATCAGGGGGCAAGTAATTCACCCCTCCACTTT
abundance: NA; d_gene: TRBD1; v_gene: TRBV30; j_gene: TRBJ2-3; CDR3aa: CAWSVGQGATTDTQYF; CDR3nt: TGTGCCTGGAGTGTAGGACAGGGGGCGACTACAGATACGCAGTATTTT
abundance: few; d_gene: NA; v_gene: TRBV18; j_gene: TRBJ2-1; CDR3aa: CASSQEAGGSYNEQFF; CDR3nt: TGTGCCAGCTCACAAGAAGCGGGTGGGTCCTACAATGAGCAGTTCTTC
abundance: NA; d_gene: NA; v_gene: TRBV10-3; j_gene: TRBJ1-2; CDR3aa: CAIRGTDGYGYTF; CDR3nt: TGTGCCATCAGAGGCACCGACGGGTATGGCTACACCTTC
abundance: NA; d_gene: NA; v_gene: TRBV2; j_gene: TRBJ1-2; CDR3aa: CASSESMSYGYTF; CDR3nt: TGTGCCAGCAGTGAGTCTATGTCCTATGGCTACACCTTC
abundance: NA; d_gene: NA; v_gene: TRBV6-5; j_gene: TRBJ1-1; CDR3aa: CASTYMNTEAFF; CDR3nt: TGTGCCAGCACCTATATGAACACTGAAGCTTTCTTT
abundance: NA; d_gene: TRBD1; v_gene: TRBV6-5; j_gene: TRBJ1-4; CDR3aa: CASTGGRSNEKLFF; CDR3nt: TGTGCCAGCACAGGGGGGAGATCTAATGAAAAACTGTTTTTT
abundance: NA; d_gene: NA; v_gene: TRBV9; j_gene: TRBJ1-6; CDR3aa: CASSVASTYNSPLHF; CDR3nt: TGTGCCAGCAGCGTAGCATCCACATATAATTCACCCCTCCACTTT
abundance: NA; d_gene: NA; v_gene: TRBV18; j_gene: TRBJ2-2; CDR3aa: CASSRQRGQYAGELFF; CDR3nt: TGTGCCAGCTCACGCCAACGGGGGCAGTATGCCGGGGAGCTGTTTTTT
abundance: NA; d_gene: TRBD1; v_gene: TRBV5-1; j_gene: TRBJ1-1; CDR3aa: CASSIIQGAGTEAFF; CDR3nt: TGCGCCAGCAGCATCATCCAGGGGGCGGGCACTGAAGCTTTCTTT
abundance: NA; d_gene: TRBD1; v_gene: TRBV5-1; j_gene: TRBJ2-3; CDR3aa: CASTFRGQGFTDTQYF; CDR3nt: TGCGCCAGCACCTTCCGCGGACAGGGGTTTACAGATACGCAGTATTTT
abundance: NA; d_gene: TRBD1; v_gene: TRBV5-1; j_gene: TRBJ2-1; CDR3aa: CASSFMDRVSYNEQFF; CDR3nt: TGCGCCAGCAGCTTTATGGACAGGGTTTCCTACAATGAGCAGTTCTTC
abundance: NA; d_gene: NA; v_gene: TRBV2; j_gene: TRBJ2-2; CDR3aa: CASSEARGGMSLIGELFF; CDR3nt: TGTGCCAGCAGTGAAGCGCGAGGGGGTATGTCGCTAATCGGGGAGCTGTTTTTT
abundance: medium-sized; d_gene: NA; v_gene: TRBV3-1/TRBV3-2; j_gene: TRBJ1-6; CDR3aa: CASSPNSPLHF; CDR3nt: TGTGCCAGCAGCCCTAATTCACCCCTCCACTTT
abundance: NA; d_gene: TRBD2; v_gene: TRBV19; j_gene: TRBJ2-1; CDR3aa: CASSRNLAGSYNEQFF; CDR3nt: TGTGCCAGTAGCCGAAACCTAGCGGGGTCCTACAATGAGCAGTTCTTC
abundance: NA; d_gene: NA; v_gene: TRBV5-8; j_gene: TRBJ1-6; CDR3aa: CASSLGDAGPPLHF; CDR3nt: TGTGCCAGCAGCTTGGGGGACGCTGGGCCACCCCTCCACTTT
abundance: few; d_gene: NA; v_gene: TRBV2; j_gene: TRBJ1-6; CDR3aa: CASNLDDSPLHF; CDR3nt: TGTGCCAGCAATCTGGATGATTCACCCCTCCACTTT
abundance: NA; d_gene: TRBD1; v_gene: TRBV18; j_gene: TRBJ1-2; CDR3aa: CASSLPGQGDYGYTF; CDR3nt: TGTGCCAGCTCACTTCCGGGACAGGGCGACTATGGCTACACCTTC
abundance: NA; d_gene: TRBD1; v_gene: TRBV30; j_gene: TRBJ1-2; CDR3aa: CAWTRQGKHYGYTF; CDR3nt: TGTGCCTGGACAAGACAGGGGAAACACTATGGCTACACCTTC
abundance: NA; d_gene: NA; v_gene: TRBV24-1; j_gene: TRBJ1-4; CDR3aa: CATSDFQGTNEKLFF; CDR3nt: TGTGCCACCAGTGATTTCCAGGGGACTAATGAAAAACTGTTTTTT
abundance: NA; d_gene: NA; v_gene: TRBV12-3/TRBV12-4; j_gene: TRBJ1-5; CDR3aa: CASSFGGNQPQHF; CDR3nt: TGTGCCAGCAGTTTTGGGGGAAATCAGCCCCAGCATTTT
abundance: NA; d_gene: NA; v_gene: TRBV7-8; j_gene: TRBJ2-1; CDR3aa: CASSFGELGGPRQFF; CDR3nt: TGTGCCAGCAGCTTCGGAGAGCTGGGCGGCCCCCGTCAGTTCTTC
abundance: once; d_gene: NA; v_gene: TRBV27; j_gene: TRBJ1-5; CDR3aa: CASSLKGGGQPQHF; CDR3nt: TGTGCCAGCAGTTTGAAGGGGGGCGGTCAGCCCCAGCATTTT
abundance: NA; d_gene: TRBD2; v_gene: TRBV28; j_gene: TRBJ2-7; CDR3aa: CASSIAGGRQEQYF; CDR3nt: TGTGCCAGCAGTATAGCGGGAGGGAGGCAGGAGCAGTACTTC
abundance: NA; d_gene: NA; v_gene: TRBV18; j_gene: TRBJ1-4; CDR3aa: CASSPQENEKLFF; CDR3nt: TGTGCCAGCTCACCACAGGAAAATGAAAAACTGTTTTTT
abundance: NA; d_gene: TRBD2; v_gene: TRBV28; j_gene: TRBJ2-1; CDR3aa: CASSSGTSESEQFF; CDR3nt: TGTGCCAGCAGCTCCGGGACTAGTGAATCTGAGCAGTTCTTC
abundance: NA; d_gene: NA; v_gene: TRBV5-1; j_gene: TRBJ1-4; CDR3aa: CASSQTGATNEKLFF; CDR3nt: TGCGCCAGCAGCCAGACGGGGGCAACTAATGAAAAACTGTTTTTT
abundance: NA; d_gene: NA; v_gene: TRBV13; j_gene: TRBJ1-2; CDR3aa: CASSRGRDYGYTF; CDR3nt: TGTGCCAGCAGCCGTGGACGGGACTATGGCTACACCTTC
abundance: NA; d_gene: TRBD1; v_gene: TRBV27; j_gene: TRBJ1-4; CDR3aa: CASSPTGGAANEKLFF; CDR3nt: TGTGCCAGCAGTCCTACAGGGGGCGCAGCTAATGAAAAACTGTTTTTT
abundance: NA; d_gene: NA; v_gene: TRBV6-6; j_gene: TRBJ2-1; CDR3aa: CASTYRASNEQFF; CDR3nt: TGTGCCAGCACCTACCGGGCCAGCAATGAGCAGTTCTTC
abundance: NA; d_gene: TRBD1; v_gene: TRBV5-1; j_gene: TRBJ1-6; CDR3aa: CASSQDRASSSPLHF; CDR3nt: TGCGCCAGCAGCCAGGACAGGGCCAGTAGTTCACCCCTCCACTTT
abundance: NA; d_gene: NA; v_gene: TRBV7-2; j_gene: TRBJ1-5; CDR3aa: CASSLSGNQPQHF; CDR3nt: TGTGCCAGCAGCTTGTCAGGGAATCAGCCCCAGCATTTT
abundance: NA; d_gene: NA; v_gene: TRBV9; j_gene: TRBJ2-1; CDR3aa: CASSEEGYNEQFF; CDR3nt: TGTGCCAGCAGCGAAGAGGGGTACAATGAGCAGTTCTTC
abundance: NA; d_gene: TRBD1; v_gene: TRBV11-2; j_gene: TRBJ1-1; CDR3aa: CASSGTGGRRTEAFF; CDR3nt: TGTGCCAGCAGTGGTACAGGGGGCCGGCGAACTGAAGCTTTCTTT
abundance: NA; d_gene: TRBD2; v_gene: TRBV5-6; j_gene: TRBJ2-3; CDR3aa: CASSPLASGGGNTQYF; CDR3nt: TGTGCCAGCAGCCCTCTAGCTAGCGGGGGTGGGAATACGCAGTATTTT
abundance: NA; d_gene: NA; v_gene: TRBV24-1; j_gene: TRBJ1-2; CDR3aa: CATSDKGRRGYTF; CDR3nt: TGTGCCACCAGTGATAAGGGCCGGAGGGGCTACACCTTC
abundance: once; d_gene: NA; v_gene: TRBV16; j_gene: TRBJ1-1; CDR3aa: CASSQGLGMNTEAFF; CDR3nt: TGTGCCAGCAGCCAAGGTCTGGGGATGAACACTGAAGCTTTCTTT
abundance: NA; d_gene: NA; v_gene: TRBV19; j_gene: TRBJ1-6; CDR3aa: CASSKRQEPNSPLHF; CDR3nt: TGTGCCAGTAGTAAGCGACAGGAACCCAATTCACCCCTCCACTTT
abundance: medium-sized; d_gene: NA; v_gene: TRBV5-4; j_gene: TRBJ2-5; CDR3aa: CASARAVGMETQYF; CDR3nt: TGTGCCAGCGCCCGGGCAGTGGGGATGGAGACCCAGTACTTC
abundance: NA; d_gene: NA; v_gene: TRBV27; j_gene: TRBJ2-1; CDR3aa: CASIGPSNEQFF; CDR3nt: TGTGCCAGCATTGGCCCCTCCAATGAGCAGTTCTTC
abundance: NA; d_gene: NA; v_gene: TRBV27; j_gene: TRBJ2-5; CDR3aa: CASSVMYQETQYF; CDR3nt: TGTGCCAGCAGCGTAATGTACCAAGAGACCCAGTACTTC
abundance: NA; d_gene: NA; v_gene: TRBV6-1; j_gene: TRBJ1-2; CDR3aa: CASSEAGGNGYTF; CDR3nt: TGTGCCAGCAGTGAAGCAGGCGGGAATGGCTACACCTTC
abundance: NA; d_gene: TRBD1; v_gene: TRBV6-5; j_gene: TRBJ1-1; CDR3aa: CASRAGTGSYTEAFF; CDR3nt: TGTGCCAGCAGGGCCGGGACAGGATCCTACACTGAAGCTTTCTTT
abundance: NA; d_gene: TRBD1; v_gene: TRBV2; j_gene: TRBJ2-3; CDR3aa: CARTGGADTQYF; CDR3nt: TGTGCCAGGACAGGGGGCGCAGATACGCAGTATTTT
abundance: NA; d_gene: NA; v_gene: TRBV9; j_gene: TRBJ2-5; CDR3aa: CASSVGEASRAETQYF; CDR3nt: TGTGCCAGCAGCGTAGGGGAAGCTAGTCGGGCGGAGACCCAGTACTTC
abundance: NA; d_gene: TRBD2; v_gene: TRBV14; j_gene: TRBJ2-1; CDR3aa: CASSQDDSGSRYNEQFF; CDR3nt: TGTGCCAGCAGCCAAGATGATAGCGGGAGTCGATACAATGAGCAGTTCTTC
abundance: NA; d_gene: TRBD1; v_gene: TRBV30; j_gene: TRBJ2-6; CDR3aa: CAWSAPGGSGANVLTF; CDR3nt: TGTGCCTGGAGTGCCCCAGGGGGCTCTGGGGCCAACGTCCTGACTTTC
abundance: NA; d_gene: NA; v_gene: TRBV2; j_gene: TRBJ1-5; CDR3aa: CASSGSVSDQPQHF; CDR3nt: TGTGCCAGCAGTGGCTCAGTTAGCGATCAGCCCCAGCATTTT
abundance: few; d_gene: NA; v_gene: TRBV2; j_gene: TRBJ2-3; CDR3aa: CASSETRTATDTQYF; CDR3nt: TGTGCCAGCAGTGAAACAAGGACAGCCACAGATACGCAGTATTTT